A single sample gave rise to the 21 T cell receptor beta chains below, sequenced in a study of cytomegalovirus exposure and HLA in healthy donors (TCRdb year 2017). The protocol used for the library was the immunoSEQ multiplex PCR assay. A mixture of 60 forward primers for TCR Vbeta segments and 13 reverse primers for TCR Jbeta segments was used in the multiplex PCR. TCRdb carries this immuneACCESS record with in-frame sequences only. Its versions omit some clonotypes, under half of them owing to an unresolved V gene in the studies checked, with the rest unexplained. The sample table contains some 65,000 clones; only one count was recorded for more than 75% of them. Under 3% of the sample is taken by the ten largest. Sequenced: PBMCs. The origin of the receptors is a girl aged 10 to 17 in good health and CMV-seropositive.

This chain joins TRBV15 and TRBJ1-1; D might be TRBD1 (6 bases). Trimming pared 0 bases from V and 4 bases from J, leaving 9 bases between. CDR1 and CDR2 from the germline V gene are LNHNV and YYDKDF (reference sequence). The CDR3 has 14 residues. The CDR3 nucleotides read TGTGCCACCAGCAGAGATCAGGGGAGCACTGAAGCTTTCTTT. This translates into CATSRDQGSTEAFF.

This clone was seen more than once but under ten times. The chain recombines TRBV7-8 with TRBJ2-3; D perhaps matches TRBD1 (6 bases). There are 14 residues in the CDR3. Deletions cut 7 bases from V and 2 bases from J, with 13 bases between. The germline CDR1 and CDR2 sequences are SGHVS and FQNEAQ. The CDR3 bases are TGTGCCAGCACCGCGACAGGTGACACAGATACGCAGTATTTT. Its protein is CASTATGDTDTQYF.

CDR3 DNA sequence: TGTGCCAGCACCGGACACCGGGACAGTAGGACCCTCCACTTT. Translated: CASTGHRDSRTLHF. The rearrangement uses TRBV27 and TRBJ1-6; 7 nucleotides agree with TRBD1. Looked up from germline, CDR1 is MNHEY and CDR2 is SMNVEV (reference sequence). The J segment lost 14 bases and the V segment lost 7 bases, leaving 14 bases of the junction unmatched. This CDR3 spans 14 amino acids.

The rearrangement uses TRBV28 and TRBJ2-1; 7 positions match TRBD1. J was trimmed by 8 bases and V by 6 bases; bases with no gene match: 4. The CDR3 contains 12 residues. The germline V gene encodes CDR1 MDHEN and CDR2 SYDVKM. The CDR3, as DNA: TGTGCCAGCAGGATACAGGGGCATGAGCAGTTCTTC. Its translation: CASRIQGHEQFF.

In DNA form, the CDR3 reads TGTGCCAGCAGTGAATTAGAGAATCAGCCCCAGCATTTT. It codes for CASSELENQPQHF. This sequence joins TRBV6-1 and TRBJ1-5, with unresolved D. Trimming removed 2 bases from V and 4 bases from J, with 6 bases in between. The germline gives CDR1 MNHNS, CDR2 SASEGT. The CDR3 runs 13 residues.

The chain combines TRBV6-5 with TRBJ2-1; 7 positions agree with TRBD2. The CDR3 totals 15 residues. The germline CDR1 and CDR2 sequences are MNHEY and SVGAGI. J was trimmed by 3 bases and V by 1 base; bases with no gene match: 3. Here the CDR3 reads CASSYLASGYNEQFF. Here the CDR3 DNA reads TGTGCCAGCAGTTACTTGGCTAGCGGCTACAATGAGCAGTTCTTC.

This clone has only a few counts. The CDR3 DNA reads TGTGCCAGCAGTCGCGGACAGGGTTATCATGGCTACACCTTC. Its translation is CASSRGQGYHGYTF. The genes are TRBV6-5 and TRBJ1-2, with TRBD1 matching 8 bases. The germline V gene encodes CDR1 MNHEY and CDR2 SVGAGI. V lost 5 bases to trimming and J lost 6 bases; unmatched junction nucleotides: 8. This CDR3 is 14 amino acids long.

V is TRBV25-1 and J is TRBJ1-1; D gene unclear. The CDR3 sequence is 16 residues long. Trimming shortened V by 1 base and J by 1 base, and 13 bases separated the two germline ends. Germline V gives CDR1 MGHDK, CDR2 SYGVNS. Here the CDR3 DNA reads TGTGCCAGCAGTGAATTTCAAAACAGTGGGAACACTGAAGCTTTCTTT. This translates into CASSEFQNSGNTEAFF.

The V call is TRBV19, the J call TRBJ1-1, with D unresolved. The germline gives CDR1 LNHDA, CDR2 SQIVND (reference sequence). This CDR3 is built from 13 residues. The V end lost 5 bases, the J end lost 1 base, and 8 bases lay between the germline ends. CDR3 protein: CASSFNSNTEAFF. CDR3 DNA: TGTGCCAGTAGTTTTAACTCGAACACTGAAGCTTTCTTT.

The chain employs TRBV7-2 and TRBJ2-7; 12 bases match TRBD2. V lost 6 bases to trimming and J lost 2 bases; unmatched junction nucleotides: 5. Per the germline V gene, CDR1 is SGHTA and CDR2 is FQGNSA. This CDR3 is 15 amino acids long. CDR3 sequence reads: CASRILAGGAYEQYF. Here the CDR3 DNA reads TGTGCCAGCAGGATACTAGCGGGAGGCGCCTACGAGCAGTACTTC.

The chain is built from TRBV5-1 and TRBJ1-2; 7 nucleotides align to TRBD1. This CDR3 contains 14 residues. V dropped 1 base and J dropped 4; count of bases not matched to a gene: 4. Germline values: CDR1 SGHRS, CDR2 YFSETQ. The CDR3 region is CASSLRTGGYGYTF. DNA of the CDR3: TGCGCCAGCAGCTTGAGGACAGGCGGCTATGGCTACACCTTC. The full variable domain, completed using reference TRBV5-1 and TRBJ1-2, is KAGVTQTPRYLIKTRGQQVTLSCSPISGHRSVSWYQQTPGQGLQFLFEYFSETQRNKGNFPGRFSGRQFSNSRSEMNVSTLELGDSALYLCASSLRTGGYGYTFGSGTRLTVV.

The chain carries TRBV19 and TRBJ1-4; no clear D gene. CDR1 is LNHDA and CDR2 is SQIVND in the germline V gene (reference sequence). This CDR3 is built from 12 residues. V was clipped by 11 bases and J by 6 bases, with 13 bases between them. The CDR3 region has the DNA TGTGCCGGCGCACAGAGGGATGAAAAACTGTTTTTT. Its translation: CAGAQRDEKLFF.

In its sample, this clone was seen a few times. This CDR3 reads CASSFYGQSNTEAFF. The CDR3 DNA sequence: TGTGCCAGCAGTTTTTATGGACAGAGTAACACTGAAGCTTTCTTT. The V call is TRBV6-5, the J call TRBJ1-1, with D possibly TRBD1 on 6 matching bases. With 4 bases removed from V and 2 bases from J, the gap between germline ends came to 14 bases. The CDR3 sequence is 15 residues long. CDR1 and CDR2 (germline): MNHEY, SVGAGI.

This clone was counted only a few times. This chain uses TRBV7-9 with TRBJ2-3, with 10 nucleotides matching TRBD2. The CDR3 is 16 amino acids. The V gene end was trimmed by 5 bases and the J gene end by 1 base; junction bases not matched to a gene: 6. From germline, CDR1 is SEHNR and CDR2 FQNEAQ (reference sequence). The CDR3 sequence is CASSLRTSGGTDTQYF. DNA for the CDR3: TGTGCCAGCAGCCTTAGGACTAGCGGAGGCACAGATACGCAGTATTTT.

V usage is TRBV11-2 and J usage is TRBJ2-5, with D perhaps matching TRBD2 (6 bases). Trimming pared 1 base from V and 2 bases from J, leaving 8 bases between. The V gene's germline CDR1 is SGHAT and CDR2 FQNNGV. The CDR3 contains 14 residues. In DNA, the CDR3 is TGTGCCAGCAGCTTAGGGAGGGGTCAAGAGACCCAGTACTTC. Its translation: CASSLGRGQETQYF.

V usage is TRBV6-5 and J usage is TRBJ2-7; D possibly corresponds to TRBD2 (6 bases). Trimming took 6 bases from V and 2 from J, leaving 14 bases between them. The CDR3 extends over 14 amino acids. CDR1 and CDR2 (germline): MNHEY, SVGAGI. CDR3 sequence reads: CASRGRDSPYEQYF. In nucleotides, the CDR3 is TGTGCCAGCAGGGGCCGGGACTCCCCCTACGAGCAGTACTTC.

The V call is TRBV2, the J call TRBJ1-5; TRBD1 agrees at 8 bases. CDR1 is SNHLY and CDR2 is FYNNEI in the germline V gene. The V segment lost 0 bases and the J segment 15 bases; nucleotides outside the gene matches: 10. The CDR3 covers 14 residues. In DNA, the CDR3 is TGTGCCAGCAGTGAAGCGCGGGAGACAGGGGATTGGCATTTT. Translated, it gives CASSEARETGDWHF. The full variable domain, in which reference TRBV2 and TRBJ1-5 provide the parts outside the CDR3, is EPEVTQTPSHQVTQMGQEVILRCVPISNHLYFYWYRQILGQKVEFLVSFYNNEISEKSEIFDDQFSVERPDGSNFTLKIRSTKLEDSAMYFCASSEARETGDWHFGDGTRLSIL.

The chain employs TRBV6-1 and TRBJ1-1; maybe TRBD1 (5 bases). Trimming left V 7 bases short and J 1 base short, with 10 bases between. Germline lookup yields CDR1 MNHNS and CDR2 SASEGT. The CDR3 length is 13 residues. CDR3 in DNA: TGTGCCAGCAACCTCAGGGAGAACACTGAAGCTTTCTTT. As protein: CASNLRENTEAFF.

The chain couples TRBV19 to TRBJ2-1; D uncertain. The CDR3 is made up of 13 amino acids. Trimming left V 5 bases short and J 8 bases short, with 13 bases between. CDR1 LNHDA and CDR2 SQIVND come from the germline V gene (reference sequence). The CDR3 DNA follows: TGTGCCAGTAGTCACGAACGGGTTGATGAGCAGTTCTTC. It specifies CASSHERVDEQFF.

DNA for the CDR3: TGTGCCAGCAGTTTCCTGGGAGACCAAGAGACCCAGTACTTC. It is translated as CASSFLGDQETQYF. The chain joins TRBV27 to TRBJ2-5; possible D gene TRBD2, 5 bases. The ends were cut back, 3 bases at V and 0 bases at J, with 8 bases in the middle. Germline CDR1 and CDR2: MNHEY and SMNVEV (reference sequence). The CDR3 consists of 14 residues.

The sample holds a few counts of this clone. The V call is TRBV4-1, the J call TRBJ2-7; D is possibly TRBD1 (6 bases). CDR1 and CDR2 from the germline V gene are MGHRA and YSYEKL. Trimming stripped 1 base from V and 5 bases from J, with 12 bases between. CDR3 length equals 14 residues. The CDR3 spells CASSQVETGDEQYF. The CDR3 bases are TGCGCCAGCAGCCAAGTCGAGACAGGCGACGAGCAGTACTTC.